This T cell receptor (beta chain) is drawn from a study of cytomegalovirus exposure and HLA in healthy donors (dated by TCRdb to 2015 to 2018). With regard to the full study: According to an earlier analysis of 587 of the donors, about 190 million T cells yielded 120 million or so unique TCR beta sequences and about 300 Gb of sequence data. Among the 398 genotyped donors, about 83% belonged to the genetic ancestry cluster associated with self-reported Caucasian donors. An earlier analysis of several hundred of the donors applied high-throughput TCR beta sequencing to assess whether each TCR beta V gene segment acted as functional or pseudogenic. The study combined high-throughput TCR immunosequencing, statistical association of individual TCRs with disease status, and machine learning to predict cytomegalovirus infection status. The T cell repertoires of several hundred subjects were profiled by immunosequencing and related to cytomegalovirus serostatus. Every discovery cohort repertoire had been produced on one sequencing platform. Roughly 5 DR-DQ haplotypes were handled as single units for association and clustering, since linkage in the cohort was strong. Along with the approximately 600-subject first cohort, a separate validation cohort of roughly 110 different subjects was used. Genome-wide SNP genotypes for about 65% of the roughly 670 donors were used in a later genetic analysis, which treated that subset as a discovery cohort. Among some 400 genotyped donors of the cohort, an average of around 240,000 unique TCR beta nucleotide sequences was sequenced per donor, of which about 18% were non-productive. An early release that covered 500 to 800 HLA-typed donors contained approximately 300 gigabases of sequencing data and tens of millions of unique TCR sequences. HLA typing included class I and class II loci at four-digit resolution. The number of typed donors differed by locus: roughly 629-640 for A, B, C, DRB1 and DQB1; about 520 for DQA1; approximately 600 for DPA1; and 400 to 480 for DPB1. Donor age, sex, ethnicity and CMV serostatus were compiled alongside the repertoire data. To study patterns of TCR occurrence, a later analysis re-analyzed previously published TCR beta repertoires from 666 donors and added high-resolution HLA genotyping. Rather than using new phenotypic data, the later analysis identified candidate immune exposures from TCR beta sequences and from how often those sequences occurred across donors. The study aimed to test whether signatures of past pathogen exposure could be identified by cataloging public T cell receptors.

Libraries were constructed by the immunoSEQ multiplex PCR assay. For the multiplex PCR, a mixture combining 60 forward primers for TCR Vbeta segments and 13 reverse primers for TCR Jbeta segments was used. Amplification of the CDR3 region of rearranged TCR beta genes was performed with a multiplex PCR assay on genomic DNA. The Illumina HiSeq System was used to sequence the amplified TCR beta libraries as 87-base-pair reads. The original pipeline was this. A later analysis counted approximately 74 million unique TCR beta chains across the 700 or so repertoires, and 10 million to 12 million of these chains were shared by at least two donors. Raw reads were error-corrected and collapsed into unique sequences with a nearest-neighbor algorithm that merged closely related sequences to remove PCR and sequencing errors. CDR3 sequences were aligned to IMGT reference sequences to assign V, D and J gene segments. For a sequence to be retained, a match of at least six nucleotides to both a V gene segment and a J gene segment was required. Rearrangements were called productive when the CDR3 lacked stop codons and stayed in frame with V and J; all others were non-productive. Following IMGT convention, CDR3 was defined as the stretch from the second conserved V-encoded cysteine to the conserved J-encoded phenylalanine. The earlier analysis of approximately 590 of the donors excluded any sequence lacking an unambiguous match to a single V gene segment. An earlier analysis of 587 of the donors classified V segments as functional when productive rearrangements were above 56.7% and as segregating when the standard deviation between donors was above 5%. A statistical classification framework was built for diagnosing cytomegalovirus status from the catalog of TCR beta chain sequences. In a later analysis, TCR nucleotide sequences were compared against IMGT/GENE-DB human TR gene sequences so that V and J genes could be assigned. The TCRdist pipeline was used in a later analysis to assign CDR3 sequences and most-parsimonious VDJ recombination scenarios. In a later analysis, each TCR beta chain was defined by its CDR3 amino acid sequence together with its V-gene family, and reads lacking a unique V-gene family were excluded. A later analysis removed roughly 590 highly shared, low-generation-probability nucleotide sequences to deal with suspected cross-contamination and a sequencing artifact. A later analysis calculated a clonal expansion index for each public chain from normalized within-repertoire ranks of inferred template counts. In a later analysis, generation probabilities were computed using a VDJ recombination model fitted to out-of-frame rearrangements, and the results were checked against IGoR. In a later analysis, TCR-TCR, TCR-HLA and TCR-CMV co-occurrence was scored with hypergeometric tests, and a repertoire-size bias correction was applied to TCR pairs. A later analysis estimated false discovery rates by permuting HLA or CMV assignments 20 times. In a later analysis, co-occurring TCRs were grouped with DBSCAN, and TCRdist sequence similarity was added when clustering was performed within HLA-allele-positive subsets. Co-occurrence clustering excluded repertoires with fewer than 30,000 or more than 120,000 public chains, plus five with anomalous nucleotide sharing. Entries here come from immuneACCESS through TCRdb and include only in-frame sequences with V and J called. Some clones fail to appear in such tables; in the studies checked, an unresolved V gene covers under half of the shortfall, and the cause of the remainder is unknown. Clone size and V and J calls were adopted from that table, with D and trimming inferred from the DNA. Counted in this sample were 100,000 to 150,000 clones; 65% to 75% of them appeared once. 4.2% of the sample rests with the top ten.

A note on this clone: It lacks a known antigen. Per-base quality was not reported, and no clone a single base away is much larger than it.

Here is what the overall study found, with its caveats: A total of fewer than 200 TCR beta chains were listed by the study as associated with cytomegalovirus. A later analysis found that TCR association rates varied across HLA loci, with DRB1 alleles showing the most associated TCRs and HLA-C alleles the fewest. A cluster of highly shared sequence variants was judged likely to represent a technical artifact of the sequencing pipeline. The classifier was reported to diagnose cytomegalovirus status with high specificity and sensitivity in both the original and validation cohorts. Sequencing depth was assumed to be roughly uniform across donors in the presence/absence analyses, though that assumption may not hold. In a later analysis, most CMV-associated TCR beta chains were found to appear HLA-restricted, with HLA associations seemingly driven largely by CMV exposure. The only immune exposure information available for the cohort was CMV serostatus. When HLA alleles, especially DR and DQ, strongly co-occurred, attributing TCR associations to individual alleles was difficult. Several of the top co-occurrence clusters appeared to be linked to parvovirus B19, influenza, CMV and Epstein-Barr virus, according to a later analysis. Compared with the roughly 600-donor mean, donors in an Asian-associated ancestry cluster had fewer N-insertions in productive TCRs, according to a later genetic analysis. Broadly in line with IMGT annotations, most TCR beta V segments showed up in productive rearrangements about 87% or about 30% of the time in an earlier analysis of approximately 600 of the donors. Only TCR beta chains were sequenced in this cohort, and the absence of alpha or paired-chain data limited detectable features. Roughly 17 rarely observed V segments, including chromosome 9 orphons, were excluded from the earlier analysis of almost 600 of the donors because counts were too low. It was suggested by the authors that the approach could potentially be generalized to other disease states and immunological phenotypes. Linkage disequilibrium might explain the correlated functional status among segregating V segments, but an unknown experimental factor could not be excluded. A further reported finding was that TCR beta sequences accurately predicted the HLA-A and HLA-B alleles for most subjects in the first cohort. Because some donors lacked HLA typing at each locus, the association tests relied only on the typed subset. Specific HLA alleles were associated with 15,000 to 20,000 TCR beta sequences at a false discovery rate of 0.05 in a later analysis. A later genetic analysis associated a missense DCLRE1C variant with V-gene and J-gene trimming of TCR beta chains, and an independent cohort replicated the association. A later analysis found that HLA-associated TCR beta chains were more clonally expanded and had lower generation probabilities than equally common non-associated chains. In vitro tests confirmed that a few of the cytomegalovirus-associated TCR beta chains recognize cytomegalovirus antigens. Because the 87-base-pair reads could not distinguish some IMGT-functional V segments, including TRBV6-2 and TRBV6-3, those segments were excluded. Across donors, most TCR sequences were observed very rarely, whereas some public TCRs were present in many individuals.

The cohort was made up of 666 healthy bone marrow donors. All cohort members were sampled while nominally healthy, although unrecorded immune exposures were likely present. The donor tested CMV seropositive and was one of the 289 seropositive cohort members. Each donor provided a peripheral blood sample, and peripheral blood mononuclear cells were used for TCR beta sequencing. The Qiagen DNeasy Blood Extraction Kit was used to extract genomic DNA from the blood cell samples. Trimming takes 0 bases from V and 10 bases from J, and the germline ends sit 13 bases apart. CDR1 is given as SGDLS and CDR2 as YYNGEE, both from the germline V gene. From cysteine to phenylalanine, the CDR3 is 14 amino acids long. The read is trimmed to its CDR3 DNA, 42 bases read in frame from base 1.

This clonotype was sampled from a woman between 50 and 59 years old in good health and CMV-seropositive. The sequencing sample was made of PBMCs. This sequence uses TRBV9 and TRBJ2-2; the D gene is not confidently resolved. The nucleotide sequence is TGTGCCAGCAGCGTAGAAGGTAGCTCGGAGGAGCTGTTTTTT. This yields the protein CASSVEGSSEELFF.